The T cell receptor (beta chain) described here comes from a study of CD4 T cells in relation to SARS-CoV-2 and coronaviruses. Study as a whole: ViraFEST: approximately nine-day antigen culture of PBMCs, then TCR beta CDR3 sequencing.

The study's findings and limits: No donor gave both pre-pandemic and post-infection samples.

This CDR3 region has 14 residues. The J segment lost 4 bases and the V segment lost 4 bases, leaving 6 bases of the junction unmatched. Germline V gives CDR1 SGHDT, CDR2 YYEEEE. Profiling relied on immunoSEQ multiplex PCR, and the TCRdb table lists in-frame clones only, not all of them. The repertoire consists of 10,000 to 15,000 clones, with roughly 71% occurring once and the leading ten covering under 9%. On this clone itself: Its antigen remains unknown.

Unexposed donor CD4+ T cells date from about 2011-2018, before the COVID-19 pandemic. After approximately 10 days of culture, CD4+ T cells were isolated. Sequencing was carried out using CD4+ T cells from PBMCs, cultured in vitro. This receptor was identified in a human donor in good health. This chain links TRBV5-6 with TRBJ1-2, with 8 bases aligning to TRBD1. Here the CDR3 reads CASSPGQGSYGYTF. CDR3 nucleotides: TGTGCCAGCAGCCCAGGACAGGGTTCCTATGGCTACACCTTC.